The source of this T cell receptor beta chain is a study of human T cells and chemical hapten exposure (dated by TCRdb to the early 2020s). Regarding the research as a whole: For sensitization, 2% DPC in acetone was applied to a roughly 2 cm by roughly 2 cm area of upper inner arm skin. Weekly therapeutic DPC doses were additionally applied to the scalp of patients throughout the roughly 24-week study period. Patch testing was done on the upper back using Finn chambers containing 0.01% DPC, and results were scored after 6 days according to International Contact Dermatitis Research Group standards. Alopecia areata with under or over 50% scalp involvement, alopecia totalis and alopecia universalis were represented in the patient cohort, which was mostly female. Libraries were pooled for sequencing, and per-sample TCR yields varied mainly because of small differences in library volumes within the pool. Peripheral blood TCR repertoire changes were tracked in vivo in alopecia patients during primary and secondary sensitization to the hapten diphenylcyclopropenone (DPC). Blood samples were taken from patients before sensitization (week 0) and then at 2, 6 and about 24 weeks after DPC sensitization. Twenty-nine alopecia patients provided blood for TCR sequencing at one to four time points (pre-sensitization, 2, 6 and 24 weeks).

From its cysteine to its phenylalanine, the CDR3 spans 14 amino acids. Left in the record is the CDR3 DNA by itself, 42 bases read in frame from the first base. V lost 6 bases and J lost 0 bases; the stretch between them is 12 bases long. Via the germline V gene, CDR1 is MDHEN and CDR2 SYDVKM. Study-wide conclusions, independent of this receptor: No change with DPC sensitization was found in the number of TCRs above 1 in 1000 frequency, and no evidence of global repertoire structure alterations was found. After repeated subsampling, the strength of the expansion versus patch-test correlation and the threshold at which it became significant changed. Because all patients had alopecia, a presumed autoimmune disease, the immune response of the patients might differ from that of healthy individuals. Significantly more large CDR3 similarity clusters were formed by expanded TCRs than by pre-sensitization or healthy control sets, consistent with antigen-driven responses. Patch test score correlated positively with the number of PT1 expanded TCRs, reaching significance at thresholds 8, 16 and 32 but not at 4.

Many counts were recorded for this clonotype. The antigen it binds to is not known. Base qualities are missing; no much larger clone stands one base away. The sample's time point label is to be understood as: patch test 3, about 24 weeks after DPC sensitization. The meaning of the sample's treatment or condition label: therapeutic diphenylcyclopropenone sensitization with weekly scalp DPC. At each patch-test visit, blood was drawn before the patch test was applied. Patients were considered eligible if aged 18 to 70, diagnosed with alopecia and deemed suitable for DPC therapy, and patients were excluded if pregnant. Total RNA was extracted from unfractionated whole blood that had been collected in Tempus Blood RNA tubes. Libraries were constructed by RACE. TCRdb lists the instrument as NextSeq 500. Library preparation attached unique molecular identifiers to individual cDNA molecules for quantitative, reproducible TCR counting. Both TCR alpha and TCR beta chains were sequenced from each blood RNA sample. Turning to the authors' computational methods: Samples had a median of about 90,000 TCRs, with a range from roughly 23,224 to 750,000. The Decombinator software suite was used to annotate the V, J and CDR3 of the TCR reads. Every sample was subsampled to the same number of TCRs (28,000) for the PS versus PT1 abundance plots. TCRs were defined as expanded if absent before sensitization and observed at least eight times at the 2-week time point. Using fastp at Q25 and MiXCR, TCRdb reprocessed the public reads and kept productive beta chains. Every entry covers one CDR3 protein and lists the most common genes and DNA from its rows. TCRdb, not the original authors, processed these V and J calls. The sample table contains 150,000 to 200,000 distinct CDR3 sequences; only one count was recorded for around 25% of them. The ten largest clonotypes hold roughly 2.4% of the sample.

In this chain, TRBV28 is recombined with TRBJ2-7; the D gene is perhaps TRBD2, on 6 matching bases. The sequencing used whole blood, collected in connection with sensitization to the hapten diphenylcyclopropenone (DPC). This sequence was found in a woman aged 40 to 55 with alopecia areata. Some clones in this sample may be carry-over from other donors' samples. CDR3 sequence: CASRPPGSSYEQYF. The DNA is TGTGCCAGCAGACCCCCCGGGAGCTCCTACGAGCAGTACTTC.